This record concerns one TCR beta chain sequence. Its antigen is currently unknown. The data derive from a study of CD8 T cells in ankylosing spondylitis. Study results and caveats: The authors reported significant enrichment of disease-linked clones in matched ankylosing spondylitis synovial fluid. A TCR beta motif of roughly 8 highly homologous variants appeared characteristic of ankylosing spondylitis blood.

Each CDR3 protein is one row after TCRdb ran MiXCR on the 5' RACE reads. The profile shows roughly 700,000 distinct CDR3 sequences, about 20% of them singletons. The CDR3 runs to 13 residues. The V end was cut by 7 bases, the J end by 1 base, with 11 bases between. CDR1 and CDR2 from the germline V gene are SQVTM and ANQGSEA. The J gene is TRBJ2-1, the V gene TRBV29-1; possibly TRBD1 or TRBD2 for D (6 bases each). Material for sequencing was blood, either unsorted or a sorted T cell fraction (not recorded which). The TCR originated in a male donor with ankylosing spondylitis. CDR3 sequence reads: CSGGGSSYNEQFF. The CDR3, as DNA: TGCAGCGGAGGGGGGTCATCCTACAATGAGCAGTTCTTC.